The T cell receptor beta chain under discussion was sequenced for a study of blood T cell repertoires in COVID-19. The overall study: The United States, Italy and Spain were the sources of the acute and convalescent COVID-19 samples.

V shed 3 bases and J 11 bases; nucleotides not matched to a gene: 6. The CDR3 totals 11 residues. Germline V gene sequence: CDR1 GTSNPN, CDR2 SVGIG (reference sequence). Some clones are missing from TCRdb's copy, which holds only in-frame ones; the method was immunoSEQ multiplex PCR. The table has about 84,000 clones, roughly 80% seen once. Sequenced material: peripheral blood. The V gene is TRBV30, the J gene TRBJ1-1; TRBD1 matches at 7 bases. This sequence originates from a woman older than 75 with acute or convalescent COVID-19. The CDR3 bases are TGTGCCTGGAGCCTGGACAGGATCGCTTTCTTT. Translated: CAWSLDRIAFF. Supplemented by reference TRBV30 and TRBJ1-1, the full variable domain reads SQTIHQWPATLVQPVGSPLSLECTVEGTSNPNLYWYRQAAGRGLQLLFYSVGIGQISSEVPQNLSASRPQDRQFILSSKKLLLSDSGFYLCAWSLDRIAFFGQGTRLTVV.